The clone carrying this TCR beta chain appeared once. No antigen is known for it. Some clones are missing from TCRdb's copy, which holds only in-frame ones; the method was immunoSEQ multiplex PCR. This sample has more than 13,000 clones, with about 89% found just once. Time point given: cycle 4 day 1 (C4D1), after 5 to 7 weeks of nivolumab. Every patient relapsed after autologous stem cell transplantation, and brentuximab vedotin exposure varied. Magnetic negative selection isolated CD8+ T cells from thawed PBMCs. This sample stems from a study of PD-1 blockade in classical Hodgkin lymphoma. V lost 1 base and J lost 0, with 10 bases in between. Germline CDR1 is MNHEY and CDR2 is SMNVEV (reference sequence). This CDR3 contains 15 residues. Findings of the study overall: Baseline diversity was lower in partial responders and progressors than complete responders. By C4D1, diversity of CD4+ TCRs had risen significantly, whereas that of CD8+ TCRs had not. Baseline TCR diversity was reportedly lower in newly diagnosed patients than healthy donors.

The source was CD8+ T cells from blood, collected before the fourth cycle of nivolumab. The chain has TRBV27 and TRBJ2-7; D is possibly TRBD1 (6 bases). The TCR sequence derives from a human donor with classical Hodgkin lymphoma. The CDR3 nucleotides are TGTGCCAGCAGTTTATACGGACAGAACTCCTACGAGCAGTACTTC. It is translated as CASSLYGQNSYEQYF.